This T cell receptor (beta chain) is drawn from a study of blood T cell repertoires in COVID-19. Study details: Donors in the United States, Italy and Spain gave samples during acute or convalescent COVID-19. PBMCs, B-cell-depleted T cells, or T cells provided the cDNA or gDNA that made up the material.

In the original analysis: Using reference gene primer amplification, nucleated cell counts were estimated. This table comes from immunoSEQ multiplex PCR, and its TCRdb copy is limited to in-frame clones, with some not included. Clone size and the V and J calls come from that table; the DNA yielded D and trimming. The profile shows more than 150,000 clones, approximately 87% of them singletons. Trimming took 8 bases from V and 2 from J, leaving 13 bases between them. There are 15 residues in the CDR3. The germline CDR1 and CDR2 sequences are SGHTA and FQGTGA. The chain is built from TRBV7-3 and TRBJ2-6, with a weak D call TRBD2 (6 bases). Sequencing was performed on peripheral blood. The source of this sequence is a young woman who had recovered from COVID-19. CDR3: CASGKGGAGANVLTF. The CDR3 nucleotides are TGTGCCAGCGGAAAAGGAGGGGCTGGGGCCAACGTCCTGACTTTC. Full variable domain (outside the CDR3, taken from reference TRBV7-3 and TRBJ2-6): GAGVSQTPSNKVTEKGKYVELRCDPISGHTALYWYRQSLGQGPEFLIYFQGTGAADDSGLPNDRFFAVRPEGSVSTLKIQRTERGDSAVYLCASGKGGAGANVLTFGAGSRLTVL.